This passage covers 30 T cell receptor beta chains from one sample sequenced in a study of control samples from healthy donors and cancer patients. Only in-frame clones appear in the TCRdb table, and some are missing; sequencing was by immunoSEQ multiplex PCR. This table has 110,000 or so clones, roughly 85% appearing once. Input material: blood. Receptor source: a woman in her fifties or sixties in good health.

The rearrangement joins TRBV3-1 (or the pseudogene TRBV3-2) to TRBJ2-1, with 8 bases that match TRBD2. The J segment lost 4 bases and the V segment lost 3 bases, leaving 5 bases of the junction unmatched. The CDR3 is 15 amino acids. CDR1 LGHDT and CDR2 YNNKEL come from the germline V gene (reference sequence). The CDR3 spells CASSQERGPYNEQFF. The CDR3 DNA is TGTGCCAGCAGCCAGGAGCGGGGGCCTTACAATGAGCAGTTCTTC.

This clone was recorded only once. This chain links TRBV24-1 with TRBJ1-1, with 8 bases lining up with TRBD1. V trimming: 4 bases; J trimming: 4 bases; junction bases outside the gene matches: 4. Germline V gene data show CDR1 as KGHDR and CDR2 as SFDVKD. This CDR3 is 14 amino acids long. The DNA of the CDR3 is TGTGCCACCAGTGAGTCAGGGGGCACCACTGAAGCTTTCTTT. It codes for CATSESGGTTEAFF.

V is TRBV19 and J is TRBJ2-5; 7 bases align to TRBD1. In germline, CDR1 is LNHDA, CDR2 SQIVND (reference sequence). This CDR3 spans 14 amino acids. The junction had 2 bases not matched to a gene; V was cut back by 3 bases and J by 1 base. CDR3 protein: CASSMSGGQETQYF. The CDR3 bases are TGTGCCAGTAGTATGTCAGGGGGCCAAGAGACCCAGTACTTC.

Turning to this clone: Other DNA sequences within the sample encode an identical CDR3. V and J are TRBV7-2 and TRBJ1-4; TRBD1 matches 8 bases. Losses at the gene ends were 4 bases for V and 7 bases for J; bases not matched to a gene: 5. Germline values: CDR1 SGHTA, CDR2 FQGNSA. The length of the CDR3 is 14 residues. CDR3: CASSSDRASEKLFF. The CDR3 DNA follows: TGTGCCAGCAGCTCGGACAGGGCCAGTGAAAAACTGTTTTTT.

The chain links TRBV10-3 to TRBJ1-1, with D possibly TRBD1 on 6 matching bases. V gave up 3 bases and J gave up 6 bases, with 14 bases separating them. The CDR3 runs 14 residues. The V gene's germline CDR1 is ENHRY and CDR2 SYGVKD. The CDR3: CAISERDISSEAFF. CDR3 in DNA: TGTGCCATCAGTGAACGGGACATAAGTTCTGAAGCTTTCTTT.

The J gene is TRBJ2-5, the V gene TRBV27; D not certain. The CDR3 length is 16 residues. Looked up from germline, CDR1 is MNHEY and CDR2 is SMNVEV (reference sequence). V was cut by 6 bases and J by 5 bases, with 22 bases left in between. For the CDR3, the DNA is TGTGCCAGCAGATCTAACTTGGGCCGGTGGGCCGAGACCCAGTACTTC. Its protein is CASRSNLGRWAETQYF.

The chain carries TRBV4-1 and TRBJ1-5; no clear D gene. Germline assignment: CDR1 MGHRA and CDR2 YSYEKL. The CDR3 extends over 14 amino acids. Trimming removed 7 bases from V and 0 bases from J, with 10 bases in between. CDR3 nucleotide sequence: TGCGCCAGCAACCCGGGGTATAGCAATCAGCCCCAGCATTTT. Residues: CASNPGYSNQPQHF.

The V and J genes are TRBV13 and TRBJ2-3; 10 nucleotides agree with TRBD1. This CDR3 region has 15 residues. Germline V gene lookup returns CDR1 PRHDT and CDR2 FYEKMQ (reference sequence). The V and J ends lost 5 bases and 4 bases, in that order; junction bases with no gene match: 6. DNA of the CDR3: TGTGCCAGCAGCAAGGGACAGGGGTATGCAGATACGCAGTATTTT. It encodes CASSKGQGYADTQYF.

The chain combines TRBV27 with TRBJ1-1; D is unresolved. Between the trimmed V and J ends, which lost 3 bases and 8 bases, there was a span of 10 bases. Looked up from germline, CDR1 is MNHEY and CDR2 is SMNVEV (reference sequence). This CDR3 has 12 amino acids. The CDR3 loop is CASSFPGREAFF. CDR3 nucleotide sequence: TGTGCCAGCAGTTTCCCTGGGAGAGAAGCTTTCTTT.

The chain employs TRBV18 and TRBJ2-3; D remains unclear. The CDR3 extends over 12 amino acids. Germline V CDR1 and CDR2: KGHSH, LQKENI. V was shortened by 2 bases and J by 3 bases, with 3 bases between the two germline ends. The CDR3: CASSPRTDTQYF. The DNA for the CDR3 is TGTGCCAGCTCACCAAGGACAGATACGCAGTATTTT.

The J gene is TRBJ2-1, the V gene TRBV10-3; 11 bases map to TRBD2. Looked up from germline, CDR1 is ENHRY and CDR2 is SYGVKD. The CDR3 has 16 residues. Germline trimming cut 4 bases from V and 5 bases from J; bases unmatched to any gene: 7. The CDR3 reads CAISATGTSGNNEQFF. The CDR3 DNA is TGTGCCATCAGTGCGACCGGGACTAGCGGAAACAATGAGCAGTTCTTC.

The CDR3 DNA reads TGTGCCAGTAGTCCCCTTAGCTCTGGAAACACCATATATTTT. As protein: CASSPLSSGNTIYF. V and J are TRBV19 and TRBJ1-3; D is unclear. Germline-derived CDR1 and CDR2 are LNHDA and SQIVND (reference sequence). Trimming cost V 5 bases and J 0 bases, with 8 bases left between them. This CDR3 spans 14 amino acids.

The chain recombines TRBV12-3 or TRBV12-4 with TRBJ1-5; 8 bases are a match to TRBD1. Trimming removed 6 bases from V and 6 bases from J; junction bases left unmatched: 4. The CDR3 length is 13 residues. The CDR3 sequence is CASSPDRGQPQHF. The CDR3 DNA follows: TGTGCCAGCAGCCCCGACAGGGGTCAGCCCCAGCATTTT.

This chain links TRBV28 with TRBJ1-4; D is undetermined. V lost 2 bases, J lost 0 bases, and 10 bases lay in between. This CDR3 is 16 amino acids long. Germline V gene data show CDR1 as MDHEN and CDR2 as SYDVKM. The CDR3 protein is CASSLIGFATNEKLFF. CDR3 sequence (DNA): TGTGCCAGCAGTTTAATAGGGTTTGCAACTAATGAAAAACTGTTTTTT.

The rearrangement joins TRBV20-1 to TRBJ1-2; TRBD1 is a possible D gene (5 bases). Germline values: CDR1 DFQATT, CDR2 SNEGSKA (reference sequence). V was clipped by 3 bases and J by 4 bases, with 12 bases between them. The CDR3 extends over 13 amino acids. The CDR3 sequence: CSASDQGAYGYTF. The CDR3 DNA sequence: TGCAGTGCTAGTGATCAGGGAGCCTATGGCTACACCTTC.

This clone was seen more than once but under ten times. The gene calls are TRBV24-1 and TRBJ2-2; D not certain. Germline V CDR1 and CDR2: KGHDR, SFDVKD. Between the trimmed V and J ends, which lost 0 bases and 8 bases, there was a span of 9 bases. The CDR3 spans 14 residues. This CDR3 reads CATSDLDTPGELFF. The CDR3 DNA reads TGTGCCACCAGTGATTTGGACACACCAGGGGAGCTGTTTTTT.

The rearrangement uses TRBV10-3 and TRBJ1-3; 7 bases agree with TRBD1. Germline CDR1 reads ENHRY; CDR2 reads SYGVKD. The CDR3 consists of 15 residues. V lost 5 bases to trimming and J lost 0 bases; unmatched junction nucleotides: 4. In nucleotides, the CDR3 is TGTGCCATCAGTCAACCAGGGGGCTCTGGAAACACCATATATTTT. It codes for CAISQPGGSGNTIYF.

CDR3 protein: CSGAGQVTDTQYF. As DNA, the CDR3 is TGCAGCGGGGCCGGACAGGTCACAGATACGCAGTATTTT. The chain combines TRBV29-1 with TRBJ2-3; 7 bases are shared with TRBD1. CDR3 length equals 13 residues. V gave up 7 bases and J gave up 2 bases; unmatched junction bases: 6. Looked up from germline, CDR1 is SQVTM and CDR2 is ANQGSEA.

This chain connects TRBV7-9 to TRBJ2-1, with D perhaps being TRBD1 or TRBD2 (6 bases each). The V end was cut by 0 bases, the J end by 9 bases, with 24 bases between. In germline, CDR1 is SEHNR, CDR2 FQNEAQ (reference sequence). The CDR3 runs 18 residues. CDR3 sequence (DNA): TGTGCCAGCAGCTTAGCTGGGAGAGGGGGGAAGGTTTCCATTGAGCAGTTCTTC. Protein product: CASSLAGRGGKVSIEQFF.

Here the CDR3 reads CASSLEEGNVETQYF. CDR3 DNA: TGTGCCAGCAGCTTAGAGGAGGGGAATGTAGAGACCCAGTACTTC. The chain recombines TRBV7-9 with TRBJ2-5; D is possibly TRBD2 (6 bases). The germline CDR1 and CDR2 sequences are SEHNR and FQNEAQ (reference sequence). The CDR3 runs to 15 residues. V lost 1 base and J 4 bases, leaving 13 bases between the germline ends.

The genes are TRBV5-1 and TRBJ1-3; a possible D gene is TRBD1 (6 bases). The CDR3 spans 16 residues. The V end was cut by 2 bases, the J end by 1 base, with 13 bases between. Germline loops: CDR1 SGHRS, CDR2 YFSETQ. For the CDR3, the DNA is TGCGCCAGCAGCTTTTCAGGGGCGAATTCTGGAAACACCATATATTTT. It translates to CASSFSGANSGNTIYF. Using reference TRBV5-1 and TRBJ1-3 for the parts outside the CDR3, the full variable domain is KAGVTQTPRYLIKTRGQQVTLSCSPISGHRSVSWYQQTPGQGLQFLFEYFSETQRNKGNFPGRFSGRQFSNSRSEMNVSTLELGDSALYLCASSFSGANSGNTIYFGEGSWLTVV.

V usage is TRBV7-9 and J usage is TRBJ2-2; the D gene is possibly TRBD1 (5 bases). Trimming stripped 2 bases from V and 1 base from J, with 8 bases between. Germline assignment: CDR1 SEHNR and CDR2 FQNEAQ (reference sequence). CDR3 length equals 15 residues. For the CDR3, the DNA is TGTGCCAGCAGCTTATCGCAGGGGAACACCGGGGAGCTGTTTTTT. Protein sequence: CASSLSQGNTGELFF.

This chain links TRBV19 with TRBJ1-1; D gene ambiguous. This CDR3 spans 13 amino acids. Germline assignment: CDR1 LNHDA and CDR2 SQIVND (reference sequence). Between the trimmed V and J ends, which lost 3 bases and 1 base, there was a span of 6 bases. The CDR3 nucleotides are TGTGCCAGTAGTATCAACAGGAACACTGAAGCTTTCTTT. It yields the protein CASSINRNTEAFF.

The chain has TRBV7-9 and TRBJ1-5; D possibly corresponds to TRBD1 (5 bases). V was pared by 4 bases and J by 4 bases, with 20 bases between. Germline V gene lookup returns CDR1 SEHNR and CDR2 FQNEAQ (reference sequence). This CDR3 has 17 amino acids. The CDR3 is CASSSGTALGKNQPQHF. The CDR3 nucleotides read TGTGCCAGCAGCTCCGGGACCGCACTTGGGAAAAATCAGCCCCAGCATTTT.

CDR3 protein: CASSFAQAGPEAFF. The CDR3 DNA reads as TGCGCCAGCAGCTTTGCACAGGCCGGCCCTGAAGCTTTCTTT. This sequence joins TRBV5-1 and TRBJ1-1; possibly TRBD1 for D (5 bases). CDR3 size: 14 residues. V was trimmed by 2 bases and J by 6 bases, leaving 14 bases between them. Germline values: CDR1 SGHRS, CDR2 YFSETQ.

The rearrangement links TRBV4-2 to TRBJ1-4; D call uncertain. The V and J ends lost 0 bases and 10 bases respectively, with 6 bases between them. The CDR3 is 12 amino acids. Germline V gives CDR1 LGHNA, CDR2 YNFKEQ. The CDR3 loop is CASSQDRGKLFF. Here the CDR3 DNA reads TGTGCCAGCAGCCAAGATCGGGGAAAACTGTTTTTT.

This clone was seen more than once but under ten times. The V and J genes are TRBV28 and TRBJ1-5, with D uncertain. V shed 5 bases and J shed 4 bases, with 15 bases lying between them. Germline CDR1 reads MDHEN; CDR2 reads SYDVKM. The CDR3 runs 15 residues. For the CDR3, the DNA is TGTGCCAGCAGTGTTACCTCCGGGCGGAATCAGCCCCAGCATTTT. It codes for CASSVTSGRNQPQHF.

This chain joins TRBV9 and TRBJ2-7, with 9 bases matching TRBD1. The CDR3 contains 15 residues. CDR1 SGDLS and CDR2 YYNGEE come from the germline V gene. V lost 4 bases and J lost 6; bases outside the gene matches: 11. CDR3 nucleotides: TGTGCCAGCAGCCTCAGTCCCGGGACAGGGAGCGAGCAGTACTTC. Protein product: CASSLSPGTGSEQYF.

The chain uses TRBV2 and TRBJ2-2; D ambiguous. This CDR3 is 16 amino acids long. Trimming took off 3 bases at V and 0 bases at J, with 11 bases between the two ends. Germline V gene lookup returns CDR1 SNHLY and CDR2 FYNNEI. The CDR3 sequence is CASSELGSPNTGELFF. The CDR3 DNA is TGTGCCAGCAGTGAGTTAGGATCCCCGAACACCGGGGAGCTGTTTTTT.

This clone was seen just once. The CDR3 loop is CASSLDGRRETQYF. CDR3 DNA sequence: TGTGCCAGCAGCTTAGACGGGAGGCGGGAGACCCAGTACTTC. The chain joins TRBV11-2 to TRBJ2-5; 7 bases are a match to TRBD2. In germline, CDR1 is SGHAT, CDR2 FQNNGV. The trim removed 0 bases at V and 5 bases at J, leaving 3 bases unmatched. The CDR3 has 14 amino acids.